This passage covers 24 T cell receptor beta chains from one sample sequenced in a study of T cells in Graves' hyperthyroidism and ophthalmopathy. From RNA transcripts, TCR beta CDR3 regions were amplified. An initial round of RT-PCR targeting the TCR CDR3 relied on the HTBI primer set. TCRdb used MiXCR to reprocess the multiplex PCR reads, holding one entry per CDR3 protein. The table includes 560,000 or so distinct CDR3 sequences, nearly 20% detected once. The sequenced sample consisted of blood. These receptor sequences come from a man aged 40-50 years with Graves' ophthalmopathy.

This clonotype was observed at least ten times. V usage is TRBV5-1 and J usage is TRBJ2-7; D might be TRBD2 (5 bases). V was shortened by 10 bases and J by 0 bases, with 17 bases between the two germline ends. The CDR3 runs 14 residues. Per the germline V gene, CDR1 is SGHRS and CDR2 is YFSETQ. The CDR3 bases are TGCGCCTCGGCAGCGGCAACAAGCTCCTACGAGCAGTACTTC. Its protein is CASAAATSSYEQYF.

Of note for this clonotype: Relative to the germline gene, one junction end is altered; a read error may explain this. The rearrangement joins TRBV29-1 to TRBJ2-7; 8 bases align to TRBD1. This CDR3 contains 14 residues. Germline V gene data show CDR1 as SQVTM and CDR2 as ANQGSEA. The CDR3 region has the DNA TGCAGCGCTGAAGGGACAGGAGATTTCTACGAGCAGTACTTC. Amino acid sequence: CSAEGTGDFYEQYF.

This clonotype was counted ten times or more. The chain uses TRBV11-2 and TRBJ2-2, with 9 bases fitting TRBD2. In germline, CDR1 is SGHAT, CDR2 FQNNGV. Trimming cost V 6 bases and J 7 bases; bases outside gene matches: 6. This CDR3 region has 14 residues. The CDR3 coding sequence is TGTGCCAGCAGACTAGCGGGCCGTAGCGGGGAGCTGTTTTTT. Translating gives CASRLAGRSGELFF.

DNA of the CDR3: TGTGCCGTCTCGGGACAGGTTAATGAAAAACTGTTTTTT. Protein product: CAVSGQVNEKLFF. V usage is TRBV10-3 and J usage is TRBJ1-4; the match to TRBD1 covers 8 bases. The CDR3 runs to 13 residues. The germline V gene has CDR1 ENHRY and CDR2 SYGVKD. The J segment lost 4 bases and the V segment lost 11 bases, leaving 6 bases of the junction unmatched.

This chain joins TRBV18 and TRBJ1-1; 10 bases agree with TRBD1. From germline, CDR1 is KGHSH and CDR2 LQKENI. V trimming: 2 bases; J trimming: 3 bases; junction bases outside the gene matches: 9. The CDR3 has 17 amino acids. The CDR3 loop is CASSPTNLGQGDTEAFF. CDR3 sequence (DNA): TGTGCCAGCTCACCAACTAATTTAGGACAGGGGGACACTGAAGCTTTCTTT.

Ten or more counts support this clonotype. V is TRBV6-2 or TRBV6-3 and J is TRBJ1-5, with 7 bases identical to TRBD1. CDR1 and CDR2 from the germline V gene are MNHEY and SVGEGT. V trimming: 2 bases; J trimming: 0 bases; junction bases outside the gene matches: 4. The CDR3 extends over 16 amino acids. CDR3 in DNA: TGTGCCAGCAGTTACCGGACAGGAGCTAGCAATCAGCCCCAGCATTTT. Its translation is CASSYRTGASNQPQHF.

This clonotype was detected ten times or more. V gene TRBV12-3 or TRBV12-4 combines with J gene TRBJ2-1; D gene ambiguous. The length of the CDR3 is 14 residues. Trimming shortened V by 6 bases and J by 0 bases, and 9 bases separated the two germline ends. In DNA form, the CDR3 reads TGTGCCAGCAGCGGAAGGAGCTCCTACAATGAGCAGTTCTTC. It translates to CASSGRSSYNEQFF.

This chain's CDR3 is CASSYVGRGRFGYTF. The CDR3 region has the DNA TGTGCCAGCAGCTACGTGGGCAGGGGGCGATTTGGCTACACCTTC. This sequence joins TRBV7-2 and TRBJ1-2, with 8 bases matching TRBD1. Germline CDR1 and CDR2: SGHTA and FQGNSA. Germline trimming cut 4 bases from V and 7 bases from J; bases unmatched to any gene: 11. The CDR3 length is 15 residues.

The chain carries TRBV20-1 and TRBJ2-3; TRBD2 matches 9 bases. The CDR3 extends over 14 amino acids. The germline V gene encodes CDR1 DFQATT and CDR2 SNEGSKA (reference sequence). After removal of 4 bases from V and 6 bases from J, the junction contained 8 bases not matched to a gene. CDR3 residues: CSANGGGAGDTQYF. In nucleotides, the CDR3 is TGCAGTGCTAATGGCGGGGGGGCAGGGGATACGCAGTATTTT.

Regarding this clonotype: Just one base apart from a much larger clone, this may be a read error. This chain uses TRBV20-1 with TRBJ2-5; D might be TRBD1 or TRBD2, each matching 6 bases. The DNA end favors TRBJ2-1, so the J call may be wrong. The CDR3 is made up of 14 amino acids. Germline lookup yields CDR1 DFQATT and CDR2 SNEGSKA (reference sequence). Here the CDR3 DNA reads TGCAGTGCTAGTGTAGACGGGGGCGCGGAGACCCAGTTCTTC. It codes for CSASVDGGAETQFF.

V usage is TRBV20-1 and J usage is TRBJ2-1; 11 bases are a match to TRBD2. The germline gives CDR1 DFQATT, CDR2 SNEGSKA (reference sequence). J was trimmed by 10 bases and V by 5 bases; bases with no gene match: 13. The CDR3 contains 15 residues. The CDR3: CSASNLLAGVEEQFF. DNA of the CDR3: TGCAGTGCTTCCAACCTACTAGCGGGAGTTGAGGAGCAGTTCTTC.

This clonotype turned up a few times. The chain is built from TRBV28 and TRBJ1-3; TRBD1 is a possible D gene (5 bases). Per germline, CDR1 MDHEN and CDR2 SYDVKM. The V and J ends lost 8 bases and 0 bases respectively, with 20 bases between them. This CDR3 is 17 amino acids long. The CDR3 region is CASFSFPGTVSGNTIYF. The CDR3 DNA is TGTGCCAGCTTTTCGTTTCCCGGGACTGTCTCTGGAAACACCATATATTTT. Combining the CDR3 with reference TRBV28 and TRBJ1-3 gives the whole variable domain DVKVTQSSRYLVKRTGEKVFLECVQDMDHENMFWYRQDPGLGLRLIYFSYDVKMKEKGDIPEGYSVSREKKERFSLILESASTNQTSMYLCASFSFPGTVSGNTIYFGEGSWLTVV.

This clonotype occurred a few times. V gene TRBV6-2 or TRBV6-3 combines with J gene TRBJ2-2; D unclear. This CDR3 contains 15 residues. Germline V CDR1 and CDR2: MNHEY, SVGEGT. V gave up 6 bases and J gave up 2 bases, with 13 bases separating them. In DNA, the CDR3 is TGTGCCAGCAGACAAGGACGGCGTAACACCGGGGAGCTGTTTTTT. Its translation: CASRQGRRNTGELFF.

This clonotype was recorded a few times. The CDR3 protein is CASTARAFGETQYF. For the CDR3, the DNA is TGTGCCAGCACGGCCCGGGCCTTTGGGGAGACCCAGTACTTC. The chain couples TRBV7-2 to TRBJ2-5, with D unresolved. This CDR3 is built from 14 residues. Germline assignment: CDR1 SGHTA and CDR2 FQGNSA. The V end was cut by 7 bases, the J end by 5 bases, with 17 bases between.

The chain links TRBV29-1 to TRBJ2-3; D gene unclear. Looked up from germline, CDR1 is SQVTM and CDR2 is ANQGSEA. V dropped 4 bases and J dropped 5 bases, with 13 bases sitting between them. This CDR3 is 13 amino acids long. The CDR3 spells CSVVIGSGDTQYF. The CDR3 coding sequence is TGCAGCGTTGTGATTGGGTCCGGAGATACGCAGTATTTT.

The V gene is TRBV7-3, the J gene TRBJ2-1; TRBD2 matches 8 bases. CDR3 length equals 15 residues. The V gene end was trimmed by 4 bases and the J gene end by 9 bases; junction bases not matched to a gene: 11. From germline, CDR1 is SGHTA and CDR2 FQGTGA. The CDR3 coding sequence is TGTGCCAGCAGCTCAGGGACTAGTGGTGGGCGTGAGCAGTTCTTC. Translation: CASSSGTSGGREQFF.

The chain carries TRBV7-9 and TRBJ2-1, with a weak D call TRBD2 (6 bases). V gave up 5 bases and J gave up 5 bases, with 25 bases separating them. Germline loops: CDR1 SEHNR, CDR2 FQNEAQ (reference sequence). CDR3 length: 18 amino acids. DNA for the CDR3: TGTGCCAGCAGCCCCCCATTCCCCCAGCGGGTTAGGAACAATGAGCAGTTCTTC. Translating it yields CASSPPFPQRVRNNEQFF.

This clonotype occurred once. The chain has TRBV4-3 and TRBJ2-1; D gene unclear. This CDR3 contains 14 residues. Trimming shortened V by 1 base and J by 5 bases, and 9 bases separated the two germline ends. In germline, CDR1 is LGHNA, CDR2 YSLEER. The CDR3 reads CASSQGFPNNEQFF. Written as DNA, the CDR3 is TGCGCCAGCAGCCAAGGGTTCCCCAACAATGAGCAGTTCTTC.

Many counts were recorded for this clonotype. The gene calls are TRBV5-1 and TRBJ2-3; TRBD2 might be the D (5 bases). From germline, CDR1 is SGHRS and CDR2 YFSETQ. Deletions cut 0 bases from V and 1 base from J, with 12 bases between. There are 16 residues in the CDR3. This CDR3 is CASSLDLARGTDTQYF. DNA of the CDR3: TGCGCCAGCAGCTTGGATTTAGCGAGAGGCACAGATACGCAGTATTTT.

This clonotype was observed many times. This chain uses TRBV3-1 with TRBJ2-5, with D unresolved. The germline V gene encodes CDR1 LGHDT and CDR2 YNNKEL (reference sequence). V shed 1 base and J shed 7 bases, with 16 bases lying between them. The CDR3 totals 15 residues. DNA for the CDR3: TGTGCCAGCAGCCAAGGAGGCCCTGCGGAAGGGACCCAGTACTTC. Translated: CASSQGGPAEGTQYF.

V is TRBV20-1 and J is TRBJ2-7; 9 positions match TRBD1. From germline, CDR1 is DFQATT and CDR2 SNEGSKA (reference sequence). This CDR3 has 12 amino acids. V lost 5 bases and J lost 5; bases outside the gene matches: 4. CDR3 region: CSAYRDRDEQYF. CDR3 DNA sequence: TGCAGTGCTTACCGGGACAGGGACGAGCAGTACTTC.

This clonotype was seen repeatedly, ten times or more. The chain couples TRBV7-2 to TRBJ2-1; TRBD2 matches at 10 bases. V lost 3 bases, J lost 2 bases, and 4 bases stayed unmatched. This CDR3 has 16 residues. Germline V gene lookup returns CDR1 SGHTA and CDR2 FQGNSA. The CDR3 sequence: CASSFATSGAYNEQFF. The CDR3 nucleotides are TGTGCCAGCAGCTTCGCCACTAGCGGGGCCTACAATGAGCAGTTCTTC.

Ten or more counts support this clonotype. The chain has TRBV2 and TRBJ2-7; weak D call: TRBD1 (6 bases). The CDR3 is made up of 12 amino acids. V shed 5 bases and J shed 4 bases, with 9 bases lying between them. Germline V gene data show CDR1 as SNHLY and CDR2 as FYNNEI. The CDR3 loop is CASSKQGYEQYF. Here the CDR3 DNA reads TGTGCCAGCAGTAAACAGGGTTACGAGCAGTACTTC.

The V and J genes are TRBV27 and TRBJ1-1; possible D gene TRBD1, 5 bases. The CDR3 length is 12 residues. Deletions cut 2 bases from V and 10 bases from J, with 11 bases between. CDR1 and CDR2 (germline): MNHEY, SMNVEV (reference sequence). The CDR3 nucleotides are TGTGCCAGCAGTTTAGTTAGAGGGGTAGCTTTCTTT. Amino acids: CASSLVRGVAFF.